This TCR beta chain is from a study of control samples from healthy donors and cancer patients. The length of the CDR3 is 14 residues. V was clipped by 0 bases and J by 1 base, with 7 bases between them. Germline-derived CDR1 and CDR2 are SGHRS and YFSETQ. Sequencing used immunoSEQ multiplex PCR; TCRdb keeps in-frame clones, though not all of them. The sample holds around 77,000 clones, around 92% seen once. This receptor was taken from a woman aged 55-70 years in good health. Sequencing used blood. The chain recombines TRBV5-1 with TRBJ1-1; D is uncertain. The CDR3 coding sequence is TGCGCCAGCAGCTTGGATCCAGAGAACACTGAAGCTTTCTTT. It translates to CASSLDPENTEAFF.